This T cell receptor beta chain was sequenced during a study of blood T cell repertoires in COVID-19. Study summary: Collection of acute and convalescent COVID-19 samples took place in the United States, Italy and Spain.

In the original analysis: It was from reference gene primer amplification that nucleated cell counts were estimated. TCRdb's table, derived via immunoSEQ multiplex PCR, lists solely in-frame clones and lacks some. That table gives V, J and clone size, and the DNA gave D and trimming. The profile shows approximately 210,000 clones, under 90% of them singletons. This clonotype was obtained from a woman older than 75 with COVID-19, enrolled during active disease. Sequenced: peripheral blood.

The DNA for the CDR3 is TGTGCCTGGTCCCGCCGGGAAAAACTGTTTTTT. It specifies CAWSRREKLFF. The V gene is TRBV30, the J gene TRBJ1-4; D is ambiguous. Looked up from germline, CDR1 is GTSNPN and CDR2 is SVGIG (reference sequence). The V end was cut by 5 bases, the J end by 8 bases, with 9 bases between. This CDR3 is built from 11 residues.